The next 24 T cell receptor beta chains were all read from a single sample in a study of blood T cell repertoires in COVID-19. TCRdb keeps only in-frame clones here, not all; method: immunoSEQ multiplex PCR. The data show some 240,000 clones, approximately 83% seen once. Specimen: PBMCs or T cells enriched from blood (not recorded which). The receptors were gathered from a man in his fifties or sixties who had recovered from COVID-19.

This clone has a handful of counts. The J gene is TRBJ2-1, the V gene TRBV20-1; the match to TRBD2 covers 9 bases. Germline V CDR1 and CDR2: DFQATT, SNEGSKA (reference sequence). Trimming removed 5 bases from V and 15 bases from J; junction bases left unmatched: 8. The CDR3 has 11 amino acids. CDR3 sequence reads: CSAAWTSVGFF. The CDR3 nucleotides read TGCAGTGCTGCCTGGACTAGCGTGGGGTTCTTC.

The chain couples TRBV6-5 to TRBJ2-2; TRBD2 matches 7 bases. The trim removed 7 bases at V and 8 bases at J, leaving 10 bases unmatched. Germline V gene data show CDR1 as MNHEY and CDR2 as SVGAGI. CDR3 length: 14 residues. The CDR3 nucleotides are TGTGCCAGCAATAAGCGGGGTCCGGGGGGGGAGCTGTTTTTT. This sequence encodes CASNKRGPGGELFF.

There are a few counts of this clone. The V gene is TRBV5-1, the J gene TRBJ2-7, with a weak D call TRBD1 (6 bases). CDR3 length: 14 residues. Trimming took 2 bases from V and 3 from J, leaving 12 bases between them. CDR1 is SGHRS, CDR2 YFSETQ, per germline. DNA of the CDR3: TGCGCCAGCAGCTTAGGGGGTCAGGTCTACGAGCAGTACTTC. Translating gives CASSLGGQVYEQYF.

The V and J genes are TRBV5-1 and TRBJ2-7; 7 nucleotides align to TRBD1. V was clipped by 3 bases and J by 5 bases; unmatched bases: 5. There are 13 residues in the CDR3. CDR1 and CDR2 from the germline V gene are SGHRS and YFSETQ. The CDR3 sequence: CASSWAGTDEQYF. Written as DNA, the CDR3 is TGCGCCAGCAGCTGGGCCGGGACAGACGAGCAGTACTTC.

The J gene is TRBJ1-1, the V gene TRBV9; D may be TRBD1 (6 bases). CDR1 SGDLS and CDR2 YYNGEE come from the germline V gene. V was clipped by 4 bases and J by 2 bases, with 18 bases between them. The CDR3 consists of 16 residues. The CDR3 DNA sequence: TGTGCCAGCAGCCCAGGGGTAGGGACCATTAACACTGAAGCTTTCTTT. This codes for CASSPGVGTINTEAFF.

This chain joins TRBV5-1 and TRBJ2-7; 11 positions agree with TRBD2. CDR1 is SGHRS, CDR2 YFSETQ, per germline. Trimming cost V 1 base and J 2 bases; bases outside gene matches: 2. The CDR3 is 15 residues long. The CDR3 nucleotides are TGCGCCAGCAGCTTGACTAGCGGGGGCCCCTACGAGCAGTACTTC. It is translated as CASSLTSGGPYEQYF.

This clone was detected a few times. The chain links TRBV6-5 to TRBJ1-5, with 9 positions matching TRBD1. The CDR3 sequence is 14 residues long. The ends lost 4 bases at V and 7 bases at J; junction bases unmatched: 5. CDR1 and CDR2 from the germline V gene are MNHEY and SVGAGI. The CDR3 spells CASSSPTGGQPQHF. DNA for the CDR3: TGTGCCAGCAGTTCGCCGACAGGGGGGCAGCCCCAGCATTTT.

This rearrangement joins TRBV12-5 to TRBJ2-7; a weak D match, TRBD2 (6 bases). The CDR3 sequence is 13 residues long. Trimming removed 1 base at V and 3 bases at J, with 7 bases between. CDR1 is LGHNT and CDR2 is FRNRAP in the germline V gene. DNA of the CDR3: TGTGCTAGTGGTTTGGGGACTATCTACGAGCAGTACTTC. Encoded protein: CASGLGTIYEQYF.

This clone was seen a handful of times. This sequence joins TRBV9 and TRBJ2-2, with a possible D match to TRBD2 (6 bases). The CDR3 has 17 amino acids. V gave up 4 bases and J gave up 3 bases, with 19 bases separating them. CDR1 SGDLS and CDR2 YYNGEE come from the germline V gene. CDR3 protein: CASSTAGTLPDTGELFF. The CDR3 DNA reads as TGTGCCAGCAGCACCGCCGGGACTCTCCCTGACACCGGGGAGCTGTTTTTT. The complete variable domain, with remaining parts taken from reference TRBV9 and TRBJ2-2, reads DSGVTQTPKHLITATGQRVTLRCSPRSGDLSVYWYQQSLDQGLQFLIQYYNGEERAKGNILERFSAQQFPDLHSELNLSSLELGDSALYFCASSTAGTLPDTGELFFGEGSRLTVL.

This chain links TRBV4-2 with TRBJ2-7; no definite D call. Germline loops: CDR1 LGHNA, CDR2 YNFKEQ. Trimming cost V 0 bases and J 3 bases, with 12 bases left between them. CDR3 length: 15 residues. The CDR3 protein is CASSQESSFVYEQYF. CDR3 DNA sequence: TGTGCCAGCAGCCAAGAATCGAGTTTCGTCTACGAGCAGTACTTC.

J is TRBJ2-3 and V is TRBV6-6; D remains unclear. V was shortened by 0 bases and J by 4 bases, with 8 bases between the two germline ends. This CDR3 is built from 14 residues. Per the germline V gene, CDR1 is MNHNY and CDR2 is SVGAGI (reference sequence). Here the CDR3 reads CASSYSYPPDTQYF. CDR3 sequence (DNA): TGTGCCAGCAGTTACTCCTATCCCCCAGATACGCAGTATTTT.

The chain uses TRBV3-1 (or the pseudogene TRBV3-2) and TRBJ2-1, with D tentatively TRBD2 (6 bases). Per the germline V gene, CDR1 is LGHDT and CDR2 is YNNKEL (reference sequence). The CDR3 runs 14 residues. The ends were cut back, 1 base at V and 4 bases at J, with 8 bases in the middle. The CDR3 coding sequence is TGTGCCAGCAGCCAAGGCGGGGTTTACAATGAGCAGTTCTTC. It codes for CASSQGGVYNEQFF.

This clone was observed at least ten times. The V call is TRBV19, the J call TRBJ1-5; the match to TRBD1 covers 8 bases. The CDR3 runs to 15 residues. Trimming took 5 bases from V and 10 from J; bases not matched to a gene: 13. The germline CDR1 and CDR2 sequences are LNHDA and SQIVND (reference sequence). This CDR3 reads CASSLSGQGARPQHF. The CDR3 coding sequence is TGTGCCAGTAGTCTCTCAGGACAGGGTGCTCGACCCCAGCATTTT. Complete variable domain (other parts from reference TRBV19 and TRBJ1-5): DGGITQSPKYLFRKEGQNVTLSCEQNLNHDAMYWYRQDPGQGLRLIYYSQIVNDFQKGDIAEGYSVSREKKESFPLTVTSAQKNPTAFYLCASSLSGQGARPQHFGDGTRLSIL.

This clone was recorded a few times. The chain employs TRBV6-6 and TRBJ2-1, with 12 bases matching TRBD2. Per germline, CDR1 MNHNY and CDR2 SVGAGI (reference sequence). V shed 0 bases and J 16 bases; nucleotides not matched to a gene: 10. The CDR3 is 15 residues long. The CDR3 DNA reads TGTGCCAGCAGTTACTCGACGACTAGCGGGAGTTTTCCCTTCTTC. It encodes CASSYSTTSGSFPFF.

The DNA for the CDR3 is TGTGCCAGCAGCTTTATCGGGGGCTACACCTTC. As protein: CASSFIGGYTF. The chain recombines TRBV11-2 with TRBJ1-2; the D is unclear. V lost 3 bases and J 8 bases, leaving 7 bases between the germline ends. CDR3 length: 11 residues. The germline V gene encodes CDR1 SGHAT and CDR2 FQNNGV.

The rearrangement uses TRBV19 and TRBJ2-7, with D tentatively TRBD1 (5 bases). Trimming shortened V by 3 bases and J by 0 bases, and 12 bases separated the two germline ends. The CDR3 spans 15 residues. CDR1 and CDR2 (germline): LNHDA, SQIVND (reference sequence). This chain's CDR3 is CASSIVQGVSYEQYF. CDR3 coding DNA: TGTGCCAGTAGTATTGTGCAGGGCGTCTCCTACGAGCAGTACTTC.

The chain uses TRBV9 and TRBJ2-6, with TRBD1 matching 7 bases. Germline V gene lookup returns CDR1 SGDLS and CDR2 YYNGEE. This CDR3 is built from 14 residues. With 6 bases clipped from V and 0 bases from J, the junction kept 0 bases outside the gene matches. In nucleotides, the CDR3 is TGTGCCAGCACAGGGGGCTCTGGGGCCAACGTCCTGACTTTC. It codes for CASTGGSGANVLTF.

The CDR3 region has the DNA TGTGCCAGCAGCTTAGCCGGAGGGGAGAACTATGGCTACACCTTC. Translated, it gives CASSLAGGENYGYTF. The chain combines TRBV7-8 with TRBJ1-2; D possibly corresponds to TRBD1 (5 bases). Per germline, CDR1 SGHVS and CDR2 FQNEAQ. V was pared by 0 bases and J by 2 bases, with 10 bases between. There are 15 residues in the CDR3. The variable domain in full, completed from reference TRBV7-8 and TRBJ1-2, reads GAGVSQSPRYKVAKRGQDVALRCDPISGHVSLFWYQQALGQGPEFLTYFQNEAQLDKSGLPSDRFFAERPEGSVSTLKIQRTQQEDSAVYLCASSLAGGENYGYTFGSGTRLTVV.

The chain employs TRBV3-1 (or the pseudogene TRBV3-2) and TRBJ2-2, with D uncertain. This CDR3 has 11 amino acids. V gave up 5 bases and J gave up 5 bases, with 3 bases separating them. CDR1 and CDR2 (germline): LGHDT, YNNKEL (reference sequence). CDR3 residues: CASSTTGELFF. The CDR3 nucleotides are TGTGCCAGCAGCACTACCGGGGAGCTGTTTTTT.

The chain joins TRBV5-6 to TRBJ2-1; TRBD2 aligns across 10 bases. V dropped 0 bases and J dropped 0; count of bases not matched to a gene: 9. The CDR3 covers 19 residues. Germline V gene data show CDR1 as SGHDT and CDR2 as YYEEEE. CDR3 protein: CASSLEWSSGSSSYNEQFF. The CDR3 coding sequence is TGTGCCAGCAGCTTGGAATGGTCTAGCGGGAGTAGCTCCTACAATGAGCAGTTCTTC.

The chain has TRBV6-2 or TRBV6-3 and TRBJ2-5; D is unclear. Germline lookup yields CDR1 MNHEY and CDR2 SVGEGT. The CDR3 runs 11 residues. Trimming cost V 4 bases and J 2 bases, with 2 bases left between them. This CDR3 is CASSSQETQYF. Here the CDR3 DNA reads TGTGCCAGCAGTTCACAAGAGACCCAGTACTTC.

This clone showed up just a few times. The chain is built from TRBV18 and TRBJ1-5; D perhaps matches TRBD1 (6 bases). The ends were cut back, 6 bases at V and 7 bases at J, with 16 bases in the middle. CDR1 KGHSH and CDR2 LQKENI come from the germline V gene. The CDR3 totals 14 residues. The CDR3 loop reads CASSPGQSWQPQHF. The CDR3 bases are TGTGCCAGCTCCCCAGGACAGAGCTGGCAGCCCCAGCATTTT.

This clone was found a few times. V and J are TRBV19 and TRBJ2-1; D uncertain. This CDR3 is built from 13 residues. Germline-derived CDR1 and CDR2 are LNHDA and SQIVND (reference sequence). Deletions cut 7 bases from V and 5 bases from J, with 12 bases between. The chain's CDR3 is CASKYKTHNEQFF. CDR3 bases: TGTGCCAGTAAATATAAGACACACAATGAGCAGTTCTTC. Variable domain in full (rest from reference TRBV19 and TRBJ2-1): DGGITQSPKYLFRKEGQNVTLSCEQNLNHDAMYWYRQDPGQGLRLIYYSQIVNDFQKGDIAEGYSVSREKKESFPLTVTSAQKNPTAFYLCASKYKTHNEQFFGPGTRLTVL.

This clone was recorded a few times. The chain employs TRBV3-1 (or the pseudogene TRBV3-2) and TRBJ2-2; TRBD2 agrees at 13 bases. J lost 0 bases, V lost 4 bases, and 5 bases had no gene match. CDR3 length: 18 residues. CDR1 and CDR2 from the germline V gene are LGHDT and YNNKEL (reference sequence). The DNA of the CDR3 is TGTGCCAGCAGCCCCAGACTAGCGGGAGGCGCGAACACCGGGGAGCTGTTTTTT. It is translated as CASSPRLAGGANTGELFF.